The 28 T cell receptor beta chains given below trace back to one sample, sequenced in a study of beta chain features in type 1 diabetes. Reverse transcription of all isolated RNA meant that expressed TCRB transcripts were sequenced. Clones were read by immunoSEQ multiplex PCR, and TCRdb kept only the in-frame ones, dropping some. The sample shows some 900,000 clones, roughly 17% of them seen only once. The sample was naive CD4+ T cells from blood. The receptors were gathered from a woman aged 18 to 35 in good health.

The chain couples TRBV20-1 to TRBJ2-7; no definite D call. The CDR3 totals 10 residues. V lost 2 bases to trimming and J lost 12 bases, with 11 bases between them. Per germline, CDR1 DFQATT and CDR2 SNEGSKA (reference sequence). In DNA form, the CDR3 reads TGCAGTGCTAGAATGGGTAGACCGTACTTC. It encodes CSARMGRPYF.

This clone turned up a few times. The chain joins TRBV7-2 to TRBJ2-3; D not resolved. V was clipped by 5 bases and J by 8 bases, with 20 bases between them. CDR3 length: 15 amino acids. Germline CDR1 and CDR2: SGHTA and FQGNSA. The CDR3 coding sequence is TGTGCCAGCAGCACGAGTAGGCTACTCTATGGTACGCAGTATTTT. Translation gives CASSTSRLLYGTQYF.

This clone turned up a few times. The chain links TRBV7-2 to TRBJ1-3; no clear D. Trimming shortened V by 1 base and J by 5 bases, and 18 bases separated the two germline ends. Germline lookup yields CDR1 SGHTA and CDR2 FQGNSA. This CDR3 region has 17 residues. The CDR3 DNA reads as TGTGCCAGCAGCTTAGTGGAGGCCAAGCGATGGCGAAACACCATATATTTT. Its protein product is CASSLVEAKRWRNTIYF.

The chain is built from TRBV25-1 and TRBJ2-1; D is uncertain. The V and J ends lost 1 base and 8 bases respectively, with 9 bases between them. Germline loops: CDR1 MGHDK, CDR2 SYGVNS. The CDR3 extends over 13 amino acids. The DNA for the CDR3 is TGTGCCAGCAGTGAATTGAGTCAGGATGAGCAGTTCTTC. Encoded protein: CASSELSQDEQFF.

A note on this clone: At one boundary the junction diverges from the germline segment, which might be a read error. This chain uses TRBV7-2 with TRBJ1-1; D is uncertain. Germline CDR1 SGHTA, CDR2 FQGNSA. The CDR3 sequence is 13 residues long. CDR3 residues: CASSLEENTEAFF. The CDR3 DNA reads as TGTGCCAGCAGTTTAGAGGAGAACACTGAAGCTTTCTTT.

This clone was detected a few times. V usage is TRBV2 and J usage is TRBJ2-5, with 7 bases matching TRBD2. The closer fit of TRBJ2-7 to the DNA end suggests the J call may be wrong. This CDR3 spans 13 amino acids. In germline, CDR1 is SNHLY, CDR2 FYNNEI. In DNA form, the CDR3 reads TGTGCCAGCAGAGGGACTATTTCCTACGAGCAGTACTTC. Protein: CASRGTISYEQYF.

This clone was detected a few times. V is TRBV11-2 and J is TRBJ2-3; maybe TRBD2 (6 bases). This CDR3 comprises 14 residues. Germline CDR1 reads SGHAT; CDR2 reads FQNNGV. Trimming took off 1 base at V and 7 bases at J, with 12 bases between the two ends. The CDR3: CASSLVGSTNTQYF. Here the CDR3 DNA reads TGTGCCAGCAGCTTAGTCGGGAGTACAAATACGCAGTATTTT.

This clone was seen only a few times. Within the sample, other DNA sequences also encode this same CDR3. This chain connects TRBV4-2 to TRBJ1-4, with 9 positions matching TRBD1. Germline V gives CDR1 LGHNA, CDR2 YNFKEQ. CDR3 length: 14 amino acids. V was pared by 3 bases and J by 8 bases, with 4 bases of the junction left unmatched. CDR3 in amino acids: CASSQGQGGEKLFF. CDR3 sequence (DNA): TGTGCCAGCAGCCAGGGACAGGGCGGAGAAAAACTGTTTTTT.

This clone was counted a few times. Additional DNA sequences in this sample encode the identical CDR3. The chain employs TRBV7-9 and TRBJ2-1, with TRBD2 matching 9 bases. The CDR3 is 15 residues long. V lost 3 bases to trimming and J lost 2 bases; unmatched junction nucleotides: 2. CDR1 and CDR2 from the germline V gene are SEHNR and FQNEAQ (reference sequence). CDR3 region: CASSLLAGAYNEQFF. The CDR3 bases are TGTGCCAGCAGCTTGTTAGCGGGAGCCTACAATGAGCAGTTCTTC.

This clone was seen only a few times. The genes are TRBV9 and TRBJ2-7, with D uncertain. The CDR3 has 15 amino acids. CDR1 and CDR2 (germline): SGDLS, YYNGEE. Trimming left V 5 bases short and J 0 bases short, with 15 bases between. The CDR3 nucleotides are TGTGCCAGCAGGGTTGGCGGCTTTGGCTCCTACGAGCAGTACTTC. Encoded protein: CASRVGGFGSYEQYF.

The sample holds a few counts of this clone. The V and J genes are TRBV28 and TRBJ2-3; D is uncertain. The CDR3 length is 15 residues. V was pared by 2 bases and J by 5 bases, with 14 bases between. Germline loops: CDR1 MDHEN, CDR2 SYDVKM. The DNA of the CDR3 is TGTGCCAGCAGTTTAAGATCCAGCCGGCAAGATACGCAGTATTTT. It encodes CASSLRSSRQDTQYF.

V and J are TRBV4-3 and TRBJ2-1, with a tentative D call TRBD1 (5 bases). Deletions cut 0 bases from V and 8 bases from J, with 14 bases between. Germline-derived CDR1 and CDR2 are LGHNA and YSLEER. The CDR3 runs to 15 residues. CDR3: CASSQDLQGGDEQFF. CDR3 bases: TGCGCCAGCAGCCAAGATTTGCAGGGTGGAGATGAGCAGTTCTTC.

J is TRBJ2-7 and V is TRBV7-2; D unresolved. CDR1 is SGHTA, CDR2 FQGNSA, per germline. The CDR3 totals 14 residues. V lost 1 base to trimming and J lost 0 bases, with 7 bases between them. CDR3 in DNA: TGTGCCAGCAGCTTAGACAGCCTCTCCTACGAGCAGTACTTC. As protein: CASSLDSLSYEQYF. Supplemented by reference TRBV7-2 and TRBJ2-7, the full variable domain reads GAGVSQSPSNKVTEKGKDVELRCDPISGHTALYWYRQSLGQGLEFLIYFQGNSAPDKSGLPSDRFSAERTGGSVSTLTIQRTQQEDSAVYLCASSLDSLSYEQYFGPGTRLTVT.

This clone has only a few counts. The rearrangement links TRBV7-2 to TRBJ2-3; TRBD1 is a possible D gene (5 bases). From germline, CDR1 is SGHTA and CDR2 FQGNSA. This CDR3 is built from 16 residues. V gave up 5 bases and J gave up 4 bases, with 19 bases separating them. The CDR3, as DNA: TGTGCCAGCAGCCCCGGTTTGGGGCGAGGCGCAGATACGCAGTATTTT. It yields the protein CASSPGLGRGADTQYF. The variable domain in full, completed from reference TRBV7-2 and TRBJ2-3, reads GAGVSQSPSNKVTEKGKDVELRCDPISGHTALYWYRQSLGQGLEFLIYFQGNSAPDKSGLPSDRFSAERTGGSVSTLTIQRTQQEDSAVYLCASSPGLGRGADTQYFGPGTRLTVL.

The CDR3 nucleotides read TGTGCCAGCAGCCAAACCTATAGCAATCAGCCCCAGCATTTT. It translates to CASSQTYSNQPQHF. The gene calls are TRBV4-2 and TRBJ1-5, with D hard to call. Trimming removed 2 bases at V and 0 bases at J, with 5 bases between. Germline lookup yields CDR1 LGHNA and CDR2 YNFKEQ. The CDR3 runs 14 residues.

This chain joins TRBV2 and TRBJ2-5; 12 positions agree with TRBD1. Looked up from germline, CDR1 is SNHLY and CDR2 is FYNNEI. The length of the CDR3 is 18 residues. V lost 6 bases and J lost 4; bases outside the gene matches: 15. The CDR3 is CASRRGTGGAWLGETQYF. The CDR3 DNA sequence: TGTGCCAGCAGGAGGGGGACAGGGGGCGCGTGGCTTGGAGAGACCCAGTACTTC.

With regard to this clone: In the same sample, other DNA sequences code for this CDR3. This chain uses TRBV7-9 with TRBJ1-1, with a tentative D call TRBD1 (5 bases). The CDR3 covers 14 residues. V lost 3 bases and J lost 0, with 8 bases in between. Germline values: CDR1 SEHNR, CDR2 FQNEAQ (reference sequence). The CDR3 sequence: CASSFDRLNTEAFF. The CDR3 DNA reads TGTGCCAGCAGCTTCGACAGACTGAACACTGAAGCTTTCTTT.

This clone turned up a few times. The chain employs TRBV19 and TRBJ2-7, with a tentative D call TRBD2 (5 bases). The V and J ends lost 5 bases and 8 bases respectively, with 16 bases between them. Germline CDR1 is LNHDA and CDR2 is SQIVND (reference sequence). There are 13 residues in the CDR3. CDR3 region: CASSRERDSQQYF. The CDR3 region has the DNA TGTGCCAGTAGTCGAGAACGGGATTCACAGCAGTACTTC.

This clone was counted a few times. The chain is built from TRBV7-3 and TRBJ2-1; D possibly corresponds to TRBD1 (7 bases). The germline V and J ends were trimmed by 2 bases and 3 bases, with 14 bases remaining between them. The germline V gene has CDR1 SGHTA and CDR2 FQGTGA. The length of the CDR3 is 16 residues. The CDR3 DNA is TGTGCCAGCAGCTTAGACAGGGACTCATTCTACAATGAGCAGTTCTTC. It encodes CASSLDRDSFYNEQFF.

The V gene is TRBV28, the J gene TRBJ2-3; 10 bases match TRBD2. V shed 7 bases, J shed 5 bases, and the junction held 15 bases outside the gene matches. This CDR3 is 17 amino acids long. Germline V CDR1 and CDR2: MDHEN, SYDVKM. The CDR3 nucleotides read TGTGCCAGCATCCTCCTTCGGCTAGCGGGAGCTAAAGATACGCAGTATTTT. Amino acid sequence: CASILLRLAGAKDTQYF.

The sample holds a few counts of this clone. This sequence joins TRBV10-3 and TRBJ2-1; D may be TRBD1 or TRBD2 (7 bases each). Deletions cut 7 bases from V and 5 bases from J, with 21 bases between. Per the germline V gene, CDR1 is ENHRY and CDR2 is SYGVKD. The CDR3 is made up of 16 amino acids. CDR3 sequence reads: CAIKGGTDRPDNEQFF. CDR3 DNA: TGTGCCATCAAGGGGGGGACGGACAGGCCGGACAATGAGCAGTTCTTC.

The DNA for the CDR3 is TGTGCCAGCAGCCCAAGTGGGTCAGATACGCAGTATTTT. Encoded protein: CASSPSGSDTQYF. The chain joins TRBV7-2 to TRBJ2-3; D not certain. V lost 5 bases to trimming and J lost 4 bases, with 10 bases between them. The CDR3 totals 13 residues. Germline V gene data show CDR1 as SGHTA and CDR2 as FQGNSA.

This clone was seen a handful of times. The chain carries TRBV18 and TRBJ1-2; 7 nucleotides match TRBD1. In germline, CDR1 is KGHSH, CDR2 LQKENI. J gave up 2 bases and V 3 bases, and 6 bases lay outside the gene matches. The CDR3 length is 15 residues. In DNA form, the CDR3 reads TGTGCCAGCTCACCCCGGACAGGCCAGAACTATGGCTACACCTTC. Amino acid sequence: CASSPRTGQNYGYTF.

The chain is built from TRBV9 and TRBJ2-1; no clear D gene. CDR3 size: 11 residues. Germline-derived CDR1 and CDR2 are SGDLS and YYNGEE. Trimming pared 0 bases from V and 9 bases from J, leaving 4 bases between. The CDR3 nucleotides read TGTGCCAGCAGCGTAGCGGGTGAGCAGTTCTTC. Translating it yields CASSVAGEQFF.

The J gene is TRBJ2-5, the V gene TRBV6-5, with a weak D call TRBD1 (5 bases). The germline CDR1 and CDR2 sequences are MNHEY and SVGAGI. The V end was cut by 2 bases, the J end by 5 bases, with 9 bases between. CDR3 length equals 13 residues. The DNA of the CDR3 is TGTGCCAGCAGTTACGGGGCTCAGGAGACCCAGTACTTC. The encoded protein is CASSYGAQETQYF.

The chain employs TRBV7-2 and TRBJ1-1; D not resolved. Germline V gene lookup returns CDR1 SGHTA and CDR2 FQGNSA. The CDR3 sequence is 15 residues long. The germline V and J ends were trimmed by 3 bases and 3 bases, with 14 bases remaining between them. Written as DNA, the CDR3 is TGTGCCAGCAGCTTCGGTGGCCGATACTACACTGAAGCTTTCTTT. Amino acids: CASSFGGRYYTEAFF. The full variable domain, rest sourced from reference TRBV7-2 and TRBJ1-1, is GAGVSQSPSNKVTEKGKDVELRCDPISGHTALYWYRQSLGQGLEFLIYFQGNSAPDKSGLPSDRFSAERTGGSVSTLTIQRTQQEDSAVYLCASSFGGRYYTEAFFGQGTRLTVV.

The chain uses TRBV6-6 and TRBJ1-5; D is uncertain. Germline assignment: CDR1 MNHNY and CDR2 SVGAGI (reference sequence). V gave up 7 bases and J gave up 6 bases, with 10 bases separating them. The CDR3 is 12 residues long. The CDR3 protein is CASTLLGQPQHF. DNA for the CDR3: TGTGCCAGCACACTACTGGGTCAGCCCCAGCATTTT.

The CDR3 loop reads CSAGLAGVNTGELFF. The CDR3 DNA is TGCAGCGCGGGACTAGCGGGGGTCAACACCGGGGAGCTGTTTTTT. The chain couples TRBV29-1 to TRBJ1-3; 14 bases are shared with TRBD2. The J call may be in error: the DNA end matches TRBJ2-2 better. This CDR3 contains 15 residues. From germline, CDR1 is SQVTM and CDR2 ANQGSEA.